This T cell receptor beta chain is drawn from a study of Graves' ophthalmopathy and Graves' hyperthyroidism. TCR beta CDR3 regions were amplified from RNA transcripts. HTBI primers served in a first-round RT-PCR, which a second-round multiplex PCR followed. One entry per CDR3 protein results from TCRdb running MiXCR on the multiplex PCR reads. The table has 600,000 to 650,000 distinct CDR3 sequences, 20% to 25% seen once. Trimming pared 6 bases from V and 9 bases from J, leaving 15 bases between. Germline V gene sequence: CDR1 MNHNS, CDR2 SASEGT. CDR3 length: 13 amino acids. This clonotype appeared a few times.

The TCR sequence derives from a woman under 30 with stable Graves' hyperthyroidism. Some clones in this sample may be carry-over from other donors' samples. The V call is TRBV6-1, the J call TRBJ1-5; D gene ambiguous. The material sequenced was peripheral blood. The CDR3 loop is CASSPGNGGPQHF. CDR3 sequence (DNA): TGTGCCAGCAGCCCGGGAAATGGAGGGCCCCAGCATTTT.